This T cell receptor (beta chain) was sequenced in a study of cytotoxic CD8 clonotypes in ibrutinib-treated CLL. Study results and caveats: Sustained-remission and progressing patients' sampling times differed. Public clonotypes, rarely seen, contracted or held steady on treatment. Rising at ibrutinib response, clonality subsequently fell back toward baseline at progression.

Turning to this clone: What it binds is not known.

With sequencing, the targeted depth ranged from 1 in 200,000 to 1 in 1 million T cells. Profiling relied on immunoSEQ multiplex PCR, and the TCRdb table lists in-frame clones only, not all of them. The top ten clones hold approximately 15% of a sample with just over 35,000 clones, 70% to 80% of them seen once. The TCR comes from a human donor with chronic lymphocytic leukemia. The source was PBMCs, collected at disease progression, from a patient treated with ibrutinib.

This CDR3 reads CASSVFGLSSGGSTDTQYF. CDR3 nucleotides: TGTGCCAGCAGCGTTTTCGGTCTCTCTAGCGGGGGGAGCACAGATACGCAGTATTTT. The chain is built from TRBV9 and TRBJ2-3; 11 nucleotides align to TRBD2. Per germline, CDR1 SGDLS and CDR2 YYNGEE. V lost 2 bases and J lost 0; bases outside the gene matches: 11. This CDR3 contains 19 residues.